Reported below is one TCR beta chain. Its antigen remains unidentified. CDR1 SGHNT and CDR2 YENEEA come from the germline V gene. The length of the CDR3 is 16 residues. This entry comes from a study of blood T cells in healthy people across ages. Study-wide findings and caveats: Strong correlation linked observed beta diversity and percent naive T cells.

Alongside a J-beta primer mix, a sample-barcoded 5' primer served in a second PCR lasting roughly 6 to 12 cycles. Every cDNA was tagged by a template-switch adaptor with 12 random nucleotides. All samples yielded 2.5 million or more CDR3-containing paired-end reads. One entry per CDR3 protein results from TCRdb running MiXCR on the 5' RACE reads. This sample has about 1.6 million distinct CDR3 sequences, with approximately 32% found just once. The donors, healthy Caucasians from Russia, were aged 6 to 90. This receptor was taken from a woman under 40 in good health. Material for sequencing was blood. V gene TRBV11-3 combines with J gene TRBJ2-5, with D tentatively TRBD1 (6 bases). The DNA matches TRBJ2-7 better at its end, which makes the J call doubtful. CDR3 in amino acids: CASSPSPWTVPYEQYF. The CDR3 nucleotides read TGTGCCAGCAGCCCCTCACCGTGGACAGTCCCCTACGAGCAGTACTTC.